Following are 17 T cell receptor beta chains from one sample sequenced in a study of regulatory T cells in long-lasting Graves disease. Arm-PCR of CDR3 regions and iRepertoire HTBI primers were used to build TCR beta libraries. Each CDR3 protein gets one entry after TCRdb re-called the multiplex PCR reads with MiXCR. In the table there are 430,000 or so distinct CDR3 sequences, around a fifth of which are singletons. Time point here: persistent/refractory GD, antithyroid drugs over 5 years with positive TRAb. Extracted PBMC RNA gave rise to the TCR library. The sequencing here drew on peripheral blood mononuclear cells (PBMCs), taken when the disease was refractory, from a patient treated with antithyroid drugs. The receptors come from a female donor with Graves disease.

This clonotype was seen repeatedly, ten times or more. This chain links TRBV2 with TRBJ2-7; 7 nucleotides match TRBD1. CDR3 length: 15 amino acids. Germline assignment: CDR1 SNHLY and CDR2 FYNNEI. The V segment lost 0 bases and the J segment 5 bases; nucleotides outside the gene matches: 7. CDR3 sequence: CASSEATGVNNEQYF. The CDR3 DNA follows: TGTGCCAGCAGTGAAGCCACAGGGGTGAACAACGAGCAGTACTTC.

This chain connects TRBV12-3 or TRBV12-4 to TRBJ1-2; TRBD1 aligns across 9 bases. J was trimmed by 6 bases and V by 4 bases; bases with no gene match: 9. This CDR3 contains 15 residues. CDR3 amino acids: CASSSGTGKFHGYTF. The CDR3 DNA follows: TGTGCCAGCAGTTCCGGGACAGGGAAATTCCATGGCTACACCTTC.

This clonotype was seen more than once but under ten times. The chain employs TRBV5-5 and TRBJ1-2; D is unresolved. The CDR3 length is 14 residues. V shed 0 bases and J shed 4 bases, with 10 bases lying between them. The V gene's germline CDR1 is SGHKS and CDR2 YYEKEE (reference sequence). The CDR3 nucleotides read TGTGCCAGCAGCTTGGGTGTCGGAACCTATGGCTACACCTTC. It codes for CASSLGVGTYGYTF.

This clonotype was found many times. This chain links TRBV20-1 with TRBJ2-7, with TRBD1 matching 9 bases. CDR1 is DFQATT and CDR2 is SNEGSKA in the germline V gene (reference sequence). The trim removed 2 bases at V and 4 bases at J, leaving 6 bases unmatched. This CDR3 has 14 residues. Written as DNA, the CDR3 is TGCAGTGCTAGAACCGGGACAGGGAAATACGAGCAGTACTTC. Translated, it gives CSARTGTGKYEQYF.

This clonotype was found many times. The chain combines TRBV20-1 with TRBJ1-1, with 7 nucleotides matching TRBD1. The length of the CDR3 is 12 residues. Germline loops: CDR1 DFQATT, CDR2 SNEGSKA (reference sequence). V gave up 6 bases and J gave up 7 bases; unmatched junction bases: 8. The CDR3 spells CSADDRDFEAFF. The CDR3 DNA follows: TGCAGTGCGGACGACAGGGACTTTGAAGCTTTCTTT.

This clonotype was counted a few times. The chain is built from TRBV7-9 and TRBJ2-7, with TRBD1 identical over 9 bases. Germline assignment: CDR1 SEHNR and CDR2 FQNEAQ (reference sequence). V lost 1 base, J lost 5 bases, and 3 bases stayed unmatched. CDR3 length: 14 amino acids. The CDR3 sequence is CASSLGTGVHEQYF. CDR3 sequence (DNA): TGTGCCAGCAGCTTAGGGACAGGGGTCCACGAGCAGTACTTC. The full variable domain, completed using reference TRBV7-9 and TRBJ2-7, is DTGVSQNPRHKITKRGQNVTFRCDPISEHNRLYWYRQTLGQGPEFLTYFQNEAQLEKSRLLSDRFSAERPKGSFSTLEIQRTEQGDSAMYLCASSLGTGVHEQYFGPGTRLTVT.

This clonotype has just a few counts. The chain uses TRBV24-1 and TRBJ1-5; D not resolved. The length of the CDR3 is 16 residues. Germline V gene sequence: CDR1 KGHDR, CDR2 SFDVKD. The germline V and J ends were trimmed by 5 bases and 4 bases, with 17 bases remaining between them. DNA for the CDR3: TGTGCCACCAGTGGCGCAGAAAAAGGCCGTAATCAGCCCCAGCATTTT. Residues: CATSGAEKGRNQPQHF.

The rearrangement uses TRBV5-1 and TRBJ2-3; D unresolved. The CDR3 is made up of 15 amino acids. Germline V gives CDR1 SGHRS, CDR2 YFSETQ. V gave up 0 bases and J gave up 2 bases, with 10 bases separating them. Here the CDR3 DNA reads TGCGCCAGCAGCTTGGATATGAGGTACACAGATACGCAGTATTTT. It specifies CASSLDMRYTDTQYF.

This clonotype was observed many times. The rearrangement links TRBV13 to TRBJ2-7, with 7 bases matching TRBD1. Germline CDR1 PRHDT, CDR2 FYEKMQ (reference sequence). Losses at the gene ends were 5 bases for V and 0 bases for J; bases not matched to a gene: 7. The CDR3 length is 15 residues. CDR3 sequence reads: CASSPGDSSSYEQYF. CDR3 sequence (DNA): TGTGCCAGCAGCCCCGGGGACAGTTCCTCCTACGAGCAGTACTTC.

This clonotype was seen at least ten times. The chain recombines TRBV6-1 with TRBJ1-5; 7 bases fit TRBD1. The trim removed 6 bases at V and 5 bases at J, leaving 1 base unmatched. From germline, CDR1 is MNHNS and CDR2 SASEGT. The CDR3 has 12 amino acids. The CDR3 DNA reads TGTGCCAGCAGCCAGGGGGATCAGCCCCAGCATTTT. This codes for CASSQGDQPQHF.

In this sample, this clonotype turned up a few times. The V gene is TRBV5-1, the J gene TRBJ2-3, with a tentative D call TRBD1 (5 bases). Trimming removed 4 bases at V and 1 base at J, with 19 bases between. This CDR3 spans 17 amino acids. In germline, CDR1 is SGHRS, CDR2 YFSETQ. The CDR3 loop is CASSIGAKPYCTDTQYF. DNA for the CDR3: TGCGCCAGCAGCATAGGGGCCAAACCCTACTGCACAGATACGCAGTATTTT.

The J gene is TRBJ2-5, the V gene TRBV19; 9 bases match TRBD1. V gave up 0 bases and J gave up 4 bases; unmatched junction bases: 3. This CDR3 region has 15 residues. Germline V gene data show CDR1 as LNHDA and CDR2 as SQIVND (reference sequence). CDR3 DNA: TGTGCCAGTAGTATAGAGGGGACAGGGCGAGAGACCCAGTACTTC. Translating gives CASSIEGTGRETQYF.

This clonotype occurred many times. This rearrangement joins TRBV20-1 to TRBJ1-4; 8 positions agree with TRBD1. Unmatched junction bases numbered 5, after V lost 2 bases and J lost 3 bases. Germline-derived CDR1 and CDR2 are DFQATT and SNEGSKA (reference sequence). The CDR3 has 15 amino acids. The CDR3: CSARPPGQANEKLFF. In DNA form, the CDR3 reads TGCAGTGCTAGACCACCGGGACAGGCTAATGAAAAACTGTTTTTT.

This clonotype was counted at least ten times. The rearrangement uses TRBV12-3 or TRBV12-4 and TRBJ1-2; no definite D call. The CDR3 sequence is 12 residues long. Trimming shortened V by 5 bases and J by 1 base, and 5 bases separated the two germline ends. The CDR3 DNA reads TGTGCCAGCAGTCCCAATAACTATGGCTACACCTTC. Translating gives CASSPNNYGYTF.

The V gene is TRBV20-1, the J gene TRBJ2-7; 9 bases agree with TRBD1. CDR1 is DFQATT and CDR2 is SNEGSKA in the germline V gene (reference sequence). Losses at the gene ends were 1 base for V and 0 bases for J; bases not matched to a gene: 25. The CDR3 runs 22 residues. Here the CDR3 reads CSARGDRVTPGASGRSSYEQYF. The CDR3 coding sequence is TGCAGTGCTAGAGGGGACAGGGTGACCCCGGGGGCTAGCGGACGATCCTCCTACGAGCAGTACTTC.

The CDR3 coding sequence is TGCGCCAGCAGCCAAGACTACCAGGCAGGGGGCTTTTACGAGCAGTACTTC. Amino acids: CASSQDYQAGGFYEQYF. The gene calls are TRBV4-1 and TRBJ2-7; 8 bases are a match to TRBD1. V dropped 0 bases and J dropped 4; count of bases not matched to a gene: 11. The CDR3 loop spans 17 amino acids. Germline values: CDR1 MGHRA, CDR2 YSYEKL.

This clonotype showed up many times. This chain connects TRBV6-1 to TRBJ2-5; tentatively, D is TRBD1 (6 bases). The V and J ends lost 2 bases and 3 bases respectively, with 10 bases between them. The CDR3 extends over 14 amino acids. CDR1 is MNHNS and CDR2 is SASEGT in the germline V gene. The CDR3 nucleotides are TGTGCCAGCAGTGAATCCCCAGGGGAAGAGACCCAGTACTTC. Translating gives CASSESPGEETQYF.